These 27 T cell receptor beta chains were all obtained from the same sample, sequenced in a study of CD8 T cells in Susac syndrome. cDNA came from around 0.5 to 1 ug RNA primed by random hexamers. TCRdb itself ran the immunoSEQ multiplex PCR reads through MiXCR, one entry per CDR3 protein. The data show under 150,000 distinct CDR3 sequences, around 94% seen once. The sequencing input was CD4+ T cells from PBMCs. The receptor source for this set is a human donor with multiple sclerosis.

The rearrangement links TRBV29-1 to TRBJ2-5; 11 bases map to TRBD2. The CDR3 spans 15 residues. V was pared by 4 bases and J by 5 bases, with 9 bases of the junction left unmatched. Germline V gene sequence: CDR1 SQVTM, CDR2 ANQGSEA. The CDR3 spells CSVGTSGGPAETQYF. The DNA of the CDR3 is TGCAGCGTTGGTACTAGCGGGGGCCCCGCGGAGACCCAGTACTTC.

J is TRBJ2-7 and V is TRBV28, with D hard to call. In germline, CDR1 is MDHEN, CDR2 SYDVKM. V was trimmed by 5 bases and J by 3 bases, leaving 8 bases between them. The CDR3 extends over 12 amino acids. The CDR3 reads CASSAAHYEQYF. In DNA form, the CDR3 reads TGTGCCAGCAGTGCGGCCCACTACGAGCAGTACTTC.

The V gene is TRBV7-9, the J gene TRBJ1-1; 9 bases map to TRBD1. The CDR3 has 12 residues. The junction had 7 bases not matched to a gene; V was cut back by 5 bases and J by 12 bases. Germline V lookup: CDR1 SEHNR, CDR2 FQNEAQ (reference sequence). CDR3 nucleotide sequence: TGTGCCAGCAGCAACGACAGGGGGGGACCTTTCTTT. This sequence encodes CASSNDRGGPFF.

The V gene is TRBV2, the J gene TRBJ2-1; 16 positions match TRBD2. V was pared by 6 bases and J by 0 bases, with 5 bases of the junction left unmatched. CDR3 size: 18 residues. CDR1 SNHLY and CDR2 FYNNEI come from the germline V gene. CDR3 nucleotide sequence: TGTGCCAGCAGACCGGGACTAGCGGGAGGGTACTCCTACAATGAGCAGTTCTTC. Translated: CASRPGLAGGYSYNEQFF.

This sequence joins TRBV12-3 or TRBV12-4 and TRBJ2-2; TRBD2 matches at 10 bases. The CDR3 consists of 16 residues. Trimming removed 1 base from V and 2 bases from J; junction bases left unmatched: 1. In DNA form, the CDR3 reads TGTGCCAGCAGTTTAGGGACTAGCGGAAACACCGGGGAGCTGTTTTTT. It codes for CASSLGTSGNTGELFF.

The chain links TRBV5-1 to TRBJ2-7; D is possibly TRBD1 (6 bases). Trimming removed 0 bases from V and 5 bases from J, with 15 bases in between. Germline CDR1 SGHRS, CDR2 YFSETQ. This CDR3 contains 15 residues. CDR3 in DNA: TGCGCCAGCAGCTTGGATCCACAGGGCATGAACGAGCAGTACTTC. Its protein is CASSLDPQGMNEQYF. The full variable domain, its missing parts supplied by reference TRBV5-1 and TRBJ2-7, is KAGVTQTPRYLIKTRGQQVTLSCSPISGHRSVSWYQQTPGQGLQFLFEYFSETQRNKGNFPGRFSGRQFSNSRSEMNVSTLELGDSALYLCASSLDPQGMNEQYFGPGTRLTVT.

CDR3 region: CASSQPDRGATGELFF. CDR3 DNA sequence: TGCGCCAGCAGCCAACCCGACAGGGGCGCGACCGGGGAGCTGTTTTTT. V and J are TRBV4-3 and TRBJ2-2, with 8 bases fitting TRBD1. The ends lost 2 bases at V and 5 bases at J; junction bases unmatched: 7. The CDR3 has 16 residues. Germline CDR1 and CDR2: LGHNA and YSLEER.

V and J are TRBV5-6 and TRBJ1-1; 7 bases agree with TRBD1. Trimming at V came to 4 bases and at J to 7 bases, leaving 4 bases not matched to a gene. The length of the CDR3 is 12 residues. The germline gives CDR1 SGHDT, CDR2 YYEEEE. CDR3 loop: CASSGGTDEAFF. CDR3 sequence (DNA): TGTGCCAGCAGCGGCGGGACAGATGAAGCTTTCTTT.

The chain carries TRBV7-8 and TRBJ1-1; no definite D call. The CDR3 is 12 residues long. Germline V gene data show CDR1 as SGHVS and CDR2 as FQNEAQ. V lost 3 bases, J lost 3 bases, and 5 bases lay in between. The CDR3 nucleotides are TGTGCCAGCAGCTTTCGAGACACTGAAGCTTTCTTT. It codes for CASSFRDTEAFF.

The chain joins TRBV30 to TRBJ2-5; D might be TRBD1 (6 bases). Looked up from germline, CDR1 is GTSNPN and CDR2 is SVGIG (reference sequence). The CDR3 is 14 amino acids. V was clipped by 7 bases and J by 0 bases, with 15 bases between them. The CDR3 sequence: CASTPRDNQETQYF. The CDR3 bases are TGTGCCTCCACCCCCAGGGACAACCAAGAGACCCAGTACTTC. The variable domain in full, completed from reference TRBV30 and TRBJ2-5, reads SQTIHQWPATLVQPVGSPLSLECTVEGTSNPNLYWYRQAAGRGLQLLFYSVGIGQISSEVPQNLSASRPQDRQFILSSKKLLLSDSGFYLCASTPRDNQETQYFGPGTRLLVL.

V gene TRBV5-1 combines with J gene TRBJ1-1; D is unresolved. This CDR3 is 15 amino acids long. Trimming removed 4 bases at V and 5 bases at J, with 18 bases between. Looked up from germline, CDR1 is SGHRS and CDR2 is YFSETQ. CDR3 sequence: CASSTHSPRETEAFF. The CDR3 DNA follows: TGCGCCAGCAGCACTCACTCCCCCCGGGAAACTGAAGCTTTCTTT.

This chain uses TRBV5-1 with TRBJ2-1; 10 bases are a match to TRBD1. This CDR3 is 14 amino acids long. Germline CDR1 and CDR2: SGHRS and YFSETQ. With V trimmed by 7 bases and J by 6 bases, 7 bases remained unmatched. In DNA form, the CDR3 reads TGCGCCAGCGACCCGGGACAGGGGACCAATGAGCAGTTCTTC. Translating it yields CASDPGQGTNEQFF. The variable domain in full, completed from reference TRBV5-1 and TRBJ2-1, reads KAGVTQTPRYLIKTRGQQVTLSCSPISGHRSVSWYQQTPGQGLQFLFEYFSETQRNKGNFPGRFSGRQFSNSRSEMNVSTLELGDSALYLCASDPGQGTNEQFFGPGTRLTVL.

In this sample, this clonotype turned up once. V usage is TRBV12-3 or TRBV12-4 and J usage is TRBJ2-5; a weak D match, TRBD2 (5 bases). The ends were cut back, 6 bases at V and 7 bases at J, with 15 bases in the middle. The CDR3 contains 13 residues. CDR3 sequence (DNA): TGTGCCAGCAGGGGAGCTACTCTGGGGACCCAGTACTTC. Translated: CASRGATLGTQYF.

The rearrangement links TRBV6-6 to TRBJ1-1; D gene unclear. The V end lost 1 base, the J end lost 2 bases, and 11 bases lay between the germline ends. Germline V CDR1 and CDR2: MNHNY, SVGAGI (reference sequence). CDR3 length: 15 amino acids. CDR3 loop: CASSYWESGNTEAFF. The CDR3, as DNA: TGTGCCAGCAGTTACTGGGAGAGCGGTAACACTGAAGCTTTCTTT.

The chain recombines TRBV6-2 or TRBV6-3 with TRBJ1-1, with D uncertain. Germline CDR1 MNHEY, CDR2 SVGEGT. Trimming left V 6 bases short and J 1 base short, with 12 bases between. CDR3 length equals 14 residues. CDR3 loop: CASSHRTSNTEAFF. CDR3 DNA: TGTGCCAGCAGCCATCGCACGTCGAACACTGAAGCTTTCTTT.

This clonotype showed up just once. This sequence joins TRBV6-1 and TRBJ1-2; D uncertain. V lost 3 bases to trimming and J lost 2 bases, with 4 bases between them. This CDR3 has 12 amino acids. The germline V gene has CDR1 MNHNS and CDR2 SASEGT. CDR3 sequence: CASSEVNYGYTF. The CDR3 nucleotides read TGTGCCAGCAGTGAGGTCAACTATGGCTACACCTTC.

The chain carries TRBV18 and TRBJ1-5, with D unclear. CDR1 is KGHSH, CDR2 LQKENI, per germline. CDR3 size: 14 residues. V dropped 5 bases and J dropped 1 base, with 9 bases sitting between them. The CDR3 is CASSRGRSNQPQHF. For the CDR3, the DNA is TGTGCCAGCTCAAGAGGACGGAGCAATCAGCCCCAGCATTTT.

CDR3 sequence (DNA): TGTGCCAGCAGCGACCGACAGGGCGGTTACGAGCAGTACTTC. It translates to CASSDRQGGYEQYF. V is TRBV5-4 and J is TRBJ2-7, with 7 nucleotides matching TRBD1. Germline CDR1 reads SGHNT; CDR2 reads YYREEE (reference sequence). The CDR3 contains 14 residues. V lost 4 bases, J lost 4 bases, and 8 bases stayed unmatched. The variable domain in full, with the rest retrieved from reference TRBV5-4 and TRBJ2-7, is ETGVTQSPTHLIKTRGQQVTLRCSSQSGHNTVSWYQQALGQGPQFIFQYYREEENGRGNFPPRFSGLQFPNYSSELNVNALELDDSALYLCASSDRQGGYEQYFGPGTRLTVT.

This sequence joins TRBV6-5 and TRBJ1-5; D is perhaps TRBD1 (5 bases). Trimming took 4 bases from V and 4 from J, leaving 17 bases between them. The CDR3 runs 16 residues. The germline CDR1 and CDR2 sequences are MNHEY and SVGAGI. The CDR3 region has the DNA TGTGCCAGCAGTTCTACCCTCGGGGGTGGTAATCAGCCCCAGCATTTT. Its protein product is CASSSTLGGGNQPQHF.

The chain has TRBV20-1 and TRBJ1-6; unclear D gene. V shed 0 bases and J shed 13 bases, with 22 bases lying between them. This CDR3 has 16 amino acids. Germline CDR1 is DFQATT and CDR2 is SNEGSKA (reference sequence). This CDR3 reads CSARDPAGTLRQPLHF. As DNA, the CDR3 is TGCAGTGCTAGAGATCCCGCGGGCACTCTCCGTCAGCCCCTCCACTTT.

CDR3 DNA: TGTGCCACCAGTGATTTAAGGCCCCGAGGGGGCTCTGGAAACACCATATATTTT. It yields the protein CATSDLRPRGGSGNTIYF. The chain links TRBV24-1 to TRBJ1-3; maybe TRBD1 (6 bases). V was trimmed by 1 base and J by 0 bases, leaving 15 bases between them. The CDR3 is made up of 18 amino acids. Germline V gives CDR1 KGHDR, CDR2 SFDVKD.

V gene TRBV30 combines with J gene TRBJ2-6; 9 bases align to TRBD1. J gave up 4 bases and V 3 bases, and 4 bases lay outside the gene matches. The germline CDR1 and CDR2 sequences are GTSNPN and SVGIG (reference sequence). CDR3 length: 15 residues. CDR3 DNA sequence: TGTGCCTGGAGGAAACAGGGGGCCGGGGCCAACGTCCTGACTTTC. Protein: CAWRKQGAGANVLTF.

This clonotype was observed once. The V gene is TRBV9, the J gene TRBJ2-5; possibly TRBD1 for D (6 bases). This CDR3 is 13 amino acids long. Germline CDR1 and CDR2: SGDLS and YYNGEE. Trimming removed 0 bases from V and 3 bases from J, with 6 bases in between. CDR3 DNA: TGTGCCAGCAGCGTAGGGACAGAAGAGACCCAGTACTTC. Its translation is CASSVGTEETQYF. The whole variable domain, remainder taken from reference TRBV9 and TRBJ2-5, is DSGVTQTPKHLITATGQRVTLRCSPRSGDLSVYWYQQSLDQGLQFLIQYYNGEERAKGNILERFSAQQFPDLHSELNLSSLELGDSALYFCASSVGTEETQYFGPGTRLLVL.

The sample holds one count of this clonotype. The chain employs TRBV7-9 and TRBJ2-5; TRBD1 might be the D (6 bases). CDR3 size: 16 residues. The V end was cut by 2 bases, the J end by 2 bases, with 15 bases between. Germline assignment: CDR1 SEHNR and CDR2 FQNEAQ (reference sequence). The CDR3 DNA reads TGTGCCAGCAGCTTATGGGGGCGAGAACGGCAAGAGACCCAGTACTTC. It encodes CASSLWGRERQETQYF.

J is TRBJ1-2 and V is TRBV6-5; D perhaps matches TRBD1 (6 bases). Trimming stripped 4 bases from V and 7 bases from J, with 16 bases between. This CDR3 is built from 14 residues. Germline assignment: CDR1 MNHEY and CDR2 SVGAGI. CDR3 sequence: CASSWSGGTLGYTF. CDR3 sequence (DNA): TGTGCCAGCAGTTGGAGCGGGGGCACGCTTGGCTACACCTTC.

The rearrangement uses TRBV29-1 and TRBJ2-7; D remains ambiguous. The CDR3 runs 13 residues. V lost 4 bases and J lost 0, with 10 bases in between. The germline CDR1 and CDR2 sequences are SQVTM and ANQGSEA. The CDR3 reads CSVVHYLSYEQYF. CDR3 coding DNA: TGCAGCGTTGTGCACTACCTCTCCTACGAGCAGTACTTC.

The chain is built from TRBV10-3 and TRBJ1-1; TRBD1 aligns across 7 bases. J was trimmed by 5 bases and V by 2 bases; bases with no gene match: 11. The CDR3 runs 16 residues. The germline gives CDR1 ENHRY, CDR2 SYGVKD. CDR3 sequence reads: CAISERAGGSGTEAFF. Written as DNA, the CDR3 is TGTGCCATCAGTGAGCGCGCAGGGGGATCGGGGACTGAAGCTTTCTTT.